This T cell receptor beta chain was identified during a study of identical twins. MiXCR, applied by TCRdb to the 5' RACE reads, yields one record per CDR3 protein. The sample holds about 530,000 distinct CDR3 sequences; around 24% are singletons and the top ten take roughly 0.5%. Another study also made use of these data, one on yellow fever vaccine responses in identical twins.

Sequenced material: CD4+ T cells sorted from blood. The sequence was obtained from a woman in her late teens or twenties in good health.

The CDR3 DNA reads TGTGCCAGCAGCTCTAACGGGAAGTACGAGCAGTACTTC. This translates into CASSSNGKYEQYF. The gene calls are TRBV5-4 and TRBJ2-7, with D perhaps TRBD2 (5 bases). CDR1 is SGHNT, CDR2 YYREEE, per germline (reference sequence). V was pared by 3 bases and J by 4 bases, with 11 bases between. The CDR3 spans 13 residues.